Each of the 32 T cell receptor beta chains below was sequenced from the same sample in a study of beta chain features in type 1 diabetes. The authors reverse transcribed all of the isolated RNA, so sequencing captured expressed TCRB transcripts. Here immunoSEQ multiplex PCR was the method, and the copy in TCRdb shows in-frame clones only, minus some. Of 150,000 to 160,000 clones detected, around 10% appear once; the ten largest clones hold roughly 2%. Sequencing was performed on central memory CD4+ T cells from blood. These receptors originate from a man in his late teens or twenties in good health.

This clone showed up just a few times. This CDR3 reads CAWSVGARANIQYF. The CDR3 DNA reads as TGTGCCTGGAGTGTAGGGGCCAGGGCAAACATTCAGTACTTC. This chain connects TRBV30 to TRBJ2-4, with TRBD1 as a possible D gene (5 bases). Germline CDR1 and CDR2: GTSNPN and SVGIG (reference sequence). Trimming left V 0 bases short and J 6 bases short, with 12 bases between. The CDR3 has 14 amino acids. Full variable domain (rest looked up from reference TRBV30 and TRBJ2-4): SQTIHQWPATLVQPVGSPLSLECTVEGTSNPNLYWYRQAAGRGLQLLFYSVGIGQISSEVPQNLSASRPQDRQFILSSKKLLLSDSGFYLCAWSVGARANIQYFGAGTRLSVL.

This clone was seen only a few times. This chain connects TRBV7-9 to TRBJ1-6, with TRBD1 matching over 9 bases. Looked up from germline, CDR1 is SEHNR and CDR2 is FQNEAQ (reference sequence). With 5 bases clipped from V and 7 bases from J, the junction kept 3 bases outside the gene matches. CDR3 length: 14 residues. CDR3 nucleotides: TGTGCCAGCAGCCTCGACAGGGGGAATTCACCCCTCCACTTT. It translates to CASSLDRGNSPLHF.

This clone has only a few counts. The CDR3 bases are TGTGCCAGCAGTTTATCGGCAGGGGCTCGGGGCTATGGCTACACCTTC. Translated, it gives CASSLSAGARGYGYTF. The chain employs TRBV27 and TRBJ1-2, with a possible D match to TRBD1 (6 bases). Germline CDR1 MNHEY, CDR2 SMNVEV (reference sequence). This CDR3 is built from 16 residues. Trimming shortened V by 0 bases and J by 4 bases, and 15 bases separated the two germline ends.

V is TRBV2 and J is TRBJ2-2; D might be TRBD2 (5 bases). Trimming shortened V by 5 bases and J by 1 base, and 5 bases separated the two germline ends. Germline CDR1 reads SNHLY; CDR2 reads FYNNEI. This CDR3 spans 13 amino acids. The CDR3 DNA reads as TGTGCCAGCAGTCGGGAGAACACCGGGGAGCTGTTTTTT. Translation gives CASSRENTGELFF.

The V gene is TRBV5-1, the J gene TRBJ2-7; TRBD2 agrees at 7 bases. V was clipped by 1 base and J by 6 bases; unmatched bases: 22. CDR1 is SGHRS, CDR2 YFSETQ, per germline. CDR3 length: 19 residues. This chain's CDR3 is CASSLREAQGPLGRGEQYF. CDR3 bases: TGCGCCAGCAGCTTGCGGGAGGCTCAGGGTCCTCTGGGGCGAGGCGAGCAGTACTTC.

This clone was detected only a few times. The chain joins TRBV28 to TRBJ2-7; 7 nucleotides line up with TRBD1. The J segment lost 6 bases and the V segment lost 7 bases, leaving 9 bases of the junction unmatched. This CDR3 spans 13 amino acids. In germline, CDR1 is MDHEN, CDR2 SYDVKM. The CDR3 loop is CASTMTGNTEQYF. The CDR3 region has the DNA TGTGCCAGCACAATGACAGGGAATACCGAGCAGTACTTC.

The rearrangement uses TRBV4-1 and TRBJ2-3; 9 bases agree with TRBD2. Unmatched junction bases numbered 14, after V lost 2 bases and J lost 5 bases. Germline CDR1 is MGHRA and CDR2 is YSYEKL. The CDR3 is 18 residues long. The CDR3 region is CASSQPGGAGGHGDTQYF. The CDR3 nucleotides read TGCGCCAGCAGCCAACCCGGTGGGGCGGGAGGGCACGGAGATACGCAGTATTTT.

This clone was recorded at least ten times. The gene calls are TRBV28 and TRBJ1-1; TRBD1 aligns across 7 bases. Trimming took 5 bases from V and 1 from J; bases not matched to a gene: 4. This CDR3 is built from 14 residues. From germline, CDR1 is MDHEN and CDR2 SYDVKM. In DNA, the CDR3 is TGTGCCAGCAGTGGTGGACAGGAGAACACTGAAGCTTTCTTT. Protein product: CASSGGQENTEAFF.

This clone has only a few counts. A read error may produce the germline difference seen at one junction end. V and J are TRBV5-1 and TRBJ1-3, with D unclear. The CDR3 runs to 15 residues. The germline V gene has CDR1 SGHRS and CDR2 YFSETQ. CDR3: CASSLVRLSGNTIYF. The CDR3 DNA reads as TGTGCCAGCAGCTTGGTAAGGCTCTCTGGAAACACCATATATTTT.

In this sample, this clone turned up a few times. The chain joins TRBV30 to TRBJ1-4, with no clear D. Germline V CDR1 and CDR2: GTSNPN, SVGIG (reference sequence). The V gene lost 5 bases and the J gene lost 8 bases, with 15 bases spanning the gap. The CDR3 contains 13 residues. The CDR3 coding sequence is TGTGCCTGGGGCGGGTCCTGGAACGAAAAACTGTTTTTT. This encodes CAWGGSWNEKLFF.

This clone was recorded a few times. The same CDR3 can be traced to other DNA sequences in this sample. This chain's CDR3 is CASSPGDTQYF. In DNA form, the CDR3 reads TGTGCCAGCTCACCAGGAGATACGCAGTATTTT. The gene calls are TRBV18 and TRBJ2-3; no clear D. CDR1 is KGHSH, CDR2 LQKENI, per germline. The CDR3 runs 11 residues. Trimming pared 2 bases from V and 5 bases from J, leaving 2 bases between.

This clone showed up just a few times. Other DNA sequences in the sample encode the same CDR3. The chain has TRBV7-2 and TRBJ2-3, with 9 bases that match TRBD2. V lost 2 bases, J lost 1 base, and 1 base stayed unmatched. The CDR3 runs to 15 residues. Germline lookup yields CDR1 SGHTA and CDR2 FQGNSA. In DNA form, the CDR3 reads TGTGCCAGCAGCTTAATAGCGGGAGGCACAGATACGCAGTATTTT. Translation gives CASSLIAGGTDTQYF.

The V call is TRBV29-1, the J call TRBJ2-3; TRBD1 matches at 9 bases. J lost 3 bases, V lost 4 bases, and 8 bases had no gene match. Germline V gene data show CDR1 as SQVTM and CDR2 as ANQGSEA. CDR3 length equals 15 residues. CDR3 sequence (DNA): TGCAGCGTTGGGATGCTGGGACAGGGTACAGATACGCAGTATTTT. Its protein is CSVGMLGQGTDTQYF.

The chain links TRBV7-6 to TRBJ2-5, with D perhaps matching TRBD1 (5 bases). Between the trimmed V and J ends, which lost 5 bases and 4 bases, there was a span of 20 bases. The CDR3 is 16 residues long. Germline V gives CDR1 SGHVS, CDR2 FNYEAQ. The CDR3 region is CASSRDSGVFGETQYF. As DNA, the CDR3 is TGTGCCAGCAGCCGAGACAGTGGCGTGTTCGGAGAGACCCAGTACTTC.

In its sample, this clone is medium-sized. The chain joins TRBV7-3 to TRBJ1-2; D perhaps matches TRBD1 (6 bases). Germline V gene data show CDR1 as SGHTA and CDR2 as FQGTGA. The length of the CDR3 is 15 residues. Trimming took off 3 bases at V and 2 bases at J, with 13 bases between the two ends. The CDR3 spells CASSLGTGPNYGYTF. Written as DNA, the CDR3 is TGTGCCAGCAGCTTGGGTACAGGGCCCAACTATGGCTACACCTTC.

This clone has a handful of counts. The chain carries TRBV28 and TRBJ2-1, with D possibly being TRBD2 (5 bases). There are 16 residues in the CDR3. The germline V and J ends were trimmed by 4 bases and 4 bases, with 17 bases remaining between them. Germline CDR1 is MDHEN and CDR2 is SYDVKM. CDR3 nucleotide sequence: TGTGCCAGCAGTTCCCGCCTCGGGGTGCGGTACAATGAGCAGTTCTTC. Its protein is CASSSRLGVRYNEQFF.

The CDR3 reads CASSPYQGKLFF. CDR3 bases: TGTGCCAGCAGCCCTTACCAGGGGAAACTGTTTTTT. The V gene is TRBV28, the J gene TRBJ1-4; possible D gene TRBD1, 6 bases. The CDR3 loop spans 12 amino acids. Trimming shortened V by 6 bases and J by 11 bases, and 13 bases separated the two germline ends. Germline CDR1 is MDHEN and CDR2 is SYDVKM.

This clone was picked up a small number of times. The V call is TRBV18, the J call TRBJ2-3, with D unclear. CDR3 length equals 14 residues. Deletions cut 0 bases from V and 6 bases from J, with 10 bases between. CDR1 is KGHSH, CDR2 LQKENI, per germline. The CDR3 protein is CASSPPNSLDTQYF. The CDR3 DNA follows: TGTGCCAGCTCACCACCAAACAGTCTGGATACGCAGTATTTT.

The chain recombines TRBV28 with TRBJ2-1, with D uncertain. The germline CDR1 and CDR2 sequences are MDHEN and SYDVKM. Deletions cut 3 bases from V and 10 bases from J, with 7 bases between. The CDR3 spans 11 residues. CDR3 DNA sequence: TGTGCCAGCAGTTTGCTTTACGAGCAGTTCTTC. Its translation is CASSLLYEQFF.

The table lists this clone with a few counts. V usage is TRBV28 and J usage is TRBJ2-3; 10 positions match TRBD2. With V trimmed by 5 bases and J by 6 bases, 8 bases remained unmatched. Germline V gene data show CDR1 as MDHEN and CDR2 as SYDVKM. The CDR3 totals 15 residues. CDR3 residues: CASSRLAGRRDTQYF. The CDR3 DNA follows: TGTGCCAGCAGTCGACTAGCGGGCCGTCGGGATACGCAGTATTTT.

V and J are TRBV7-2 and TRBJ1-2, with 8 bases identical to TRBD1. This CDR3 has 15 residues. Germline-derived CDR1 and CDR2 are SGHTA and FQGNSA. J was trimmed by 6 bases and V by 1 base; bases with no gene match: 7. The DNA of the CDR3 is TGTGCCAGCAGCTTAGTACCAGGGGGCGCCGATGGCTACACCTTC. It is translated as CASSLVPGGADGYTF. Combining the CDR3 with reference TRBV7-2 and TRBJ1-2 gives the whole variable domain GAGVSQSPSNKVTEKGKDVELRCDPISGHTALYWYRQSLGQGLEFLIYFQGNSAPDKSGLPSDRFSAERTGGSVSTLTIQRTQQEDSAVYLCASSLVPGGADGYTFGSGTRLTVV.

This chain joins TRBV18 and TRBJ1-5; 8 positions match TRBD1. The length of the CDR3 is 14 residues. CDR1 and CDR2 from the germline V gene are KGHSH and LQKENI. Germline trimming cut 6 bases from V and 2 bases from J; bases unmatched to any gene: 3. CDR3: CASSPDRGNQPQHF. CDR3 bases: TGTGCCAGCTCCCCGGACAGGGGCAATCAGCCCCAGCATTTT.

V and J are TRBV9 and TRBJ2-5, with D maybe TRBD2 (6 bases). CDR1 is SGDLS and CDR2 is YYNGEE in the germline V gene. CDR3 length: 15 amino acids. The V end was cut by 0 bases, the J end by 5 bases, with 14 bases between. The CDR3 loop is CASSVGGTRGETQYF. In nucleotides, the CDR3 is TGTGCCAGCAGCGTAGGCGGGACCAGAGGGGAGACCCAGTACTTC.

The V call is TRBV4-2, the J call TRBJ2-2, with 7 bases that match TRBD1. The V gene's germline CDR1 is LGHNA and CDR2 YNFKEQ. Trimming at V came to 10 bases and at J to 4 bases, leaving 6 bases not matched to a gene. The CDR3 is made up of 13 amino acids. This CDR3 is CATRQGGTGELFF. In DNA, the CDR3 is TGTGCCACCAGACAGGGCGGCACCGGGGAGCTGTTTTTT.

The CDR3: CASSLQGHYGYTF. DNA for the CDR3: TGTGCCAGCTCCCTTCAGGGCCACTATGGCTACACCTTC. The chain links TRBV18 to TRBJ1-2; tentative D call: TRBD1 (5 bases). V lost 6 bases to trimming and J lost 3 bases, with 11 bases between them. The CDR3 runs 13 residues. Germline V gene lookup returns CDR1 KGHSH and CDR2 LQKENI.

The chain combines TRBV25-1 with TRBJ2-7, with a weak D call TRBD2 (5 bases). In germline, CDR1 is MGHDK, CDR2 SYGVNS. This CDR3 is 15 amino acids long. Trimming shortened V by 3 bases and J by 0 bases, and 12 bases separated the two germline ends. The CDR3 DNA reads TGTGCCAGCAGTGATCTTAGCGTGCTCTCCTACGAGCAGTACTTC. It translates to CASSDLSVLSYEQYF.

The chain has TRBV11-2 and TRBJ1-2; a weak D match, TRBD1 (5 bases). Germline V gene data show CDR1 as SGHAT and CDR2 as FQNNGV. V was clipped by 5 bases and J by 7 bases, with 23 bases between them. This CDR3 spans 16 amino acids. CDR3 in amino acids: CASSLGFSPGRFGYTF. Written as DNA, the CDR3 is TGTGCCAGCAGCCTAGGCTTCAGTCCAGGGCGATTTGGCTACACCTTC.

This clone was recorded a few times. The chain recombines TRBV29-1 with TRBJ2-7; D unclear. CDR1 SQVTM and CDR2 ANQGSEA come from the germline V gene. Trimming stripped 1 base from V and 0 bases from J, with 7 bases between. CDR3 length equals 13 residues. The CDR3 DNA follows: TGCAGCGTTGAAGGAGGCCCCTCCTACGAGCAGTACTTC. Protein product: CSVEGGPSYEQYF.

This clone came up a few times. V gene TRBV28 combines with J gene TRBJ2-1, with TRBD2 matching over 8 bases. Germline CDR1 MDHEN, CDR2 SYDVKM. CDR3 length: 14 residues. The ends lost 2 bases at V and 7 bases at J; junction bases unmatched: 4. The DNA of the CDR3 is TGTGCCAGCAGTTTACGGGGGGGTAGGAATGAGCAGTTCTTC. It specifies CASSLRGGRNEQFF.

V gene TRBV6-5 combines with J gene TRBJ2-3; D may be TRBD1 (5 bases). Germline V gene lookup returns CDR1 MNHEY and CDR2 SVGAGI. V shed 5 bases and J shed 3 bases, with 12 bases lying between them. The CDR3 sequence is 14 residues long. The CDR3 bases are TGTGCCAGCAGTCGACAGAGTTCAACAGATACGCAGTATTTT. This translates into CASSRQSSTDTQYF.

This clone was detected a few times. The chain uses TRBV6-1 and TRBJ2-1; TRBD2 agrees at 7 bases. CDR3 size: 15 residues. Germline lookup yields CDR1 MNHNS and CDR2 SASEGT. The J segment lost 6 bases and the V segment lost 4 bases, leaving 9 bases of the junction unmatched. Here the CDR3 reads CASSAGTTGGNEQFF. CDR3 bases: TGTGCCAGCAGTGCCGGGACTACAGGTGGCAATGAGCAGTTCTTC.

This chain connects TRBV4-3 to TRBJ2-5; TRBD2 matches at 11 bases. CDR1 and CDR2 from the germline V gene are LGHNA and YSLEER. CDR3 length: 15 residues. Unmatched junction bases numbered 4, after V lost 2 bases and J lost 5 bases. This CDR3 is CASSQKTSGTETQYF. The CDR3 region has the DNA TGCGCCAGCAGCCAAAAGACTAGCGGGACGGAGACCCAGTACTTC.